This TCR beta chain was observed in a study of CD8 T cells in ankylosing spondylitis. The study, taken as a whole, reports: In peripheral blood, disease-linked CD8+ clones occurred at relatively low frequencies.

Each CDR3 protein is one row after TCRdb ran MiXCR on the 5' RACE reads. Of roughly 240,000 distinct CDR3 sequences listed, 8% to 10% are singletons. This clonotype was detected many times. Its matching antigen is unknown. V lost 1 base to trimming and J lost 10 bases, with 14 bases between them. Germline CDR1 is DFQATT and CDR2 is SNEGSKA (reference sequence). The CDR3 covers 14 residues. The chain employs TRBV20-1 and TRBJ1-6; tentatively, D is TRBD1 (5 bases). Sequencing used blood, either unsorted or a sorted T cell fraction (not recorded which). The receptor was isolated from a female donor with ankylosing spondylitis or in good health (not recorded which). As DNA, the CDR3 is TGCAGTGCTAGAGGTTCCGGGGACGCCTCACCCCTCCACTTT. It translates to CSARGSGDASPLHF.